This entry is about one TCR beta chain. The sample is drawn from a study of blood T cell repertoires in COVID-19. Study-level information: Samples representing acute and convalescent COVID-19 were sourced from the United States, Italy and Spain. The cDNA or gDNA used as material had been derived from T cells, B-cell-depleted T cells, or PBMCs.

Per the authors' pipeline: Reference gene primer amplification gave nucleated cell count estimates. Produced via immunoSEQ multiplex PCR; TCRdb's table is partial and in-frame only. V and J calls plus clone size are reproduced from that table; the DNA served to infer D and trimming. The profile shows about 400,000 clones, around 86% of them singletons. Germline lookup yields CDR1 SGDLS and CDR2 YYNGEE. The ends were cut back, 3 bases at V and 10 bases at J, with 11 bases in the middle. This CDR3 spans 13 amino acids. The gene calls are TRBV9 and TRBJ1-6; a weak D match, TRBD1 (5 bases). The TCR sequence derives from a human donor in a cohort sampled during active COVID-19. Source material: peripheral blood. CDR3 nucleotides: TGTGCCAGCAGCGCGGGACTCAGCTCACCCCTCCACTTT. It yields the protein CASSAGLSSPLHF.